The rows below give T cell receptor beta chains drawn from one sample of a study of shared clonotypes between healthy human individuals. Generated by immunoSEQ multiplex PCR, the TCRdb table keeps only in-frame clones and is missing some. This sample has about 2.1 million clones, with about 92% found just once. Sequencing was performed on naive CD8+ T cells from PBMCs. Every receptor here comes from a man aged 18 to 29 in good health. Some clones in this sample may be carry-over from other donors' samples. Each CDR3 is given with its conserved first and last residue. A D gene is named only where the DNA matches it firmly. The listing skips clone size in some rows; elsewhere it reads once, few, many or a size class.

CDR3 DNA	CDR3 protein	clone size	CDR3 length	J gene	V gene	D gene
TGTGCCAGCAGCTGGGACAGGAACACCATATATTTT	CASSWDRNTIYF	few	12	TRBJ1-3	TRBV6-6	TRBD1
TGTGCCAGCAGCTTACGAAGGGAGGATACGCAGTATTTT	CASSLRREDTQYF	-	13	TRBJ2-3	TRBV11-2	-
TGTGCCAGCAGTCCCCAGGGTGTGGCAGAGACCCAGTACTTC	CASSPQGVAETQYF	-	14	TRBJ2-5	TRBV27	-
TGTGCCAGCAGCCTGAACCTAGCGGGACAAGAGACCCAGTACTTC	CASSLNLAGQETQYF	-	15	TRBJ2-5	TRBV13	TRBD2
TGTGCCAGCAGTTTATATGCAACTAATGAAAAACTGTTTTTT	CASSLYATNEKLFF	-	14	TRBJ1-4	TRBV28	-
TGTGCCAGCAGTTTCCTAACAGGGGGAACTCAGCCCCAGCATTTT	CASSFLTGGTQPQHF	-	15	TRBJ1-5	TRBV28	TRBD1
TGCGCCAGCAGCTTGATTGACAGGTCCTACGAGCAGTACTTC	CASSLIDRSYEQYF	once	14	TRBJ2-7	TRBV5-1	-
TGCGCCAGCAGCTTGGACGGGGTAGGAGGCTACACCTTC	CASSLDGVGGYTF	-	13	TRBJ1-2	TRBV5-1	-
TGTGCCAGTAGTATAGGTAGGACCATGAACACTGAAGCTTTCTTT	CASSIGRTMNTEAFF	-	15	TRBJ1-1	TRBV19	-
TGTGCCAGCAGTTTCTGGACAGGGGTTACAACTAATGAAAAACTGTTTTTT	CASSFWTGVTTNEKLFF	-	17	TRBJ1-4	TRBV28	TRBD1
TGTGCCAGCAGACCCGGGACTAGTTGGCTCCACGAGCAGTACTTC	CASRPGTSWLHEQYF	-	15	TRBJ2-7	TRBV5-4	TRBD2
TGCGCCAGCAGTCACTCTTCCTACGAGCAGTACTTC	CASSHSSYEQYF	-	12	TRBJ2-7	TRBV10-2	-
TGCGCCAGCAGCCAGGGGACAGGGCTAAGCTCCTACGAGCAGTACTTC	CASSQGTGLSSYEQYF	-	16	TRBJ2-7	TRBV4-3	TRBD1
TGTGCCAGCAGTCCCGACCTTAAGAGCGGCTTCTACAATGAGCAGTTCTTC	CASSPDLKSGFYNEQFF	-	17	TRBJ2-1	TRBV27	-
TGTGCCAGCAGCTCTCGGGACAGCACCCCCTCCTACGAGCAGTACTTC	CASSSRDSTPSYEQYF	-	16	TRBJ2-7	TRBV9	TRBD1
TGTGCCATCAGTGTCCTCGACAACGACTCTGGAAACACCATATATTTT	CAISVLDNDSGNTIYF	-	16	TRBJ1-3	TRBV10-3	-
TGTGCCAGCGAGGGACTCCTGAGGTCTGGCTACACCTTC	CASEGLLRSGYTF	-	13	TRBJ1-2	TRBV28	-
TGCGCCAGCAGCCGGGGCACCTCAGGCACTGAAGCTTTCTTT	CASSRGTSGTEAFF	-	14	TRBJ1-1	TRBV4-3	-
TGTGCCAGCAGTAACAGGGGCTACGAGCAGTACTTC	CASSNRGYEQYF	once	12	TRBJ2-7	TRBV27	TRBD1
TGTGCCAGCAACGAGGGGGGAGGCTATGGCTACACCTTC	CASNEGGGYGYTF	-	13	TRBJ1-2	TRBV2	-
TGCGCCAGCAGCTCTGACAGTTCACCTGAAGCTTTCTTT	CASSSDSSPEAFF	-	13	TRBJ1-1	TRBV5-1	-
TGTGCCAGCAGTCCTTCCGGAGTTGGCGAGACCCAGTACTTC	CASSPSGVGETQYF	-	14	TRBJ2-5	TRBV27	-
TGTGCCAGCAGTGAATTCGGTGAGGGTCAAGAGACCCAGTACTTC	CASSEFGEGQETQYF	-	15	TRBJ2-5	TRBV25-1	-
TGTGCCAGCAGCCCACTAGCGGGAAGAACAGATACGCAGTATTTT	CASSPLAGRTDTQYF	-	15	TRBJ2-3	TRBV7-2	TRBD2
TGTGCCAGCAGCTTAGACGGACGGCGGCCGGCCGATCCTGGGACTGAAGCTTTCTTT	CASSLDGRRPADPGTEAFF	-	19	TRBJ1-1	TRBV7-3	-
TGTGCCAGCAGATCACCCGGGACACGGGACCGGGAGCTGTTTTTT	CASRSPGTRDRELFF	-	15	TRBJ2-2	TRBV25-1	-
TGTGCCAGCAAGCCTCGGGGGACAACGATATCTGCGGTTCCCTACGAGCAGTACTTC	CASKPRGTTISAVPYEQYF	once	19	TRBJ2-7	TRBV28	-
TGTGCCAGCAACAACCGGGAGAATGAGCAGTTCTTC	CASNNRENEQFF	-	12	TRBJ2-1	TRBV16	-
TGTGCCAGCAACCCCGATCTAGGAGGGGATGGTGAAGCTTTCTTT	CASNPDLGGDGEAFF	-	15	TRBJ1-1	TRBV11-2	-
TGTGCCAGCCGAAAGGCCAGAGTTGGGTTTGGGGAGACCCAGTACTTC	CASRKARVGFGETQYF	-	16	TRBJ2-5	TRBV7-9	-
TGTGCCAGCAGTACCCGAGGGGGGGCCAAAAACATTCAGTACTTC	CASSTRGGAKNIQYF	-	15	TRBJ2-4	TRBV6-6	-
TGTGCCAGCAGCCCAGGGACTACGAACACCGGGGAGCTGTTTTTT	CASSPGTTNTGELFF	-	15	TRBJ2-2	TRBV9	TRBD2
TGTGCCAGCTCGGGGGGGACTGAAGCTTTCTTT	CASSGGTEAFF	-	11	TRBJ1-1	TRBV27	-
TGCAGCGTTGAAGATCGTCAGGGTCACACTGAAGCTTTCTTT	CSVEDRQGHTEAFF	-	14	TRBJ1-1	TRBV29-1	-
TGCGCCAGCAGCCAAGGAAAGGTCGAGCAGTACTTC	CASSQGKVEQYF	-	12	TRBJ2-7	TRBV4-1	-
TGCGCCAGCAGCCAAGCTCCGGTTTCCTACGAGCAGTACTTC	CASSQAPVSYEQYF	-	14	TRBJ2-7	TRBV4-1	-
TGTGCCAGCAGCCAAGGGCAGTACGCAACTAATGAAAAACTGTTTTTT	CASSQGQYATNEKLFF	few	16	TRBJ1-4	TRBV4-2	-
TGTGCCAGCACAGGGGAGAACTATGGCTACACCTTC	CASTGENYGYTF	few	12	TRBJ1-2	TRBV6-1	-
TGCGCCAGCAGCTTGGAGGGCAGGGGGCACACCGGGGAGCTGTTTTTT	CASSLEGRGHTGELFF	-	16	TRBJ2-2	TRBV5-1	TRBD1
TGCGCCAGCAGCTTGGTAGCGCGGAGCTCCTACGAGCAGTACTTC	CASSLVARSSYEQYF	-	15	TRBJ2-7	TRBV5-1	-